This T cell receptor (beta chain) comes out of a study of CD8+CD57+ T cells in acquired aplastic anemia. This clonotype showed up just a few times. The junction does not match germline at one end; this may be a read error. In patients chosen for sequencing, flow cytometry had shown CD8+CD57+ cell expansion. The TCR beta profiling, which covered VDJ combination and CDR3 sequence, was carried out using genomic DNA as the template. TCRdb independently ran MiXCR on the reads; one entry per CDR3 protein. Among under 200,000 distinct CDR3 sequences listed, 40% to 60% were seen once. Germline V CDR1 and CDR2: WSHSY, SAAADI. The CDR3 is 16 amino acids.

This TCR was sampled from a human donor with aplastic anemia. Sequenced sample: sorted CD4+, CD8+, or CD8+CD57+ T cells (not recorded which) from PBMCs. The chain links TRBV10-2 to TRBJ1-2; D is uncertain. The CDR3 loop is CASSQDFSGINYGYTF. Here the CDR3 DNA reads TGTGCCAGCAGCCAAGATTTTTCGGGCATTAACTATGGCTACACCTTC.